Presented here are 14 T cell receptor beta chains from one specimen sequenced in a study of control samples from healthy donors and cancer patients (dated by TCRdb to 2018 to 2021). The method behind the library was the immunoSEQ multiplex PCR assay. TCRdb retrieved this table from immuneACCESS and kept in-frame rearrangements only. Not all clones are present; in checked studies, unresolved V genes account for under half, and no reason is known for the remainder. The sample yields under 450,000 clones; around 90% were counted once. The leading ten clones occupy 5% to 7% of the sample. The sample taken for sequencing was PBMCs. These receptors were obtained from a man aged 40-49 years with head and neck cancer.

The chain carries TRBV11-3 and TRBJ2-7, with TRBD2 matching 13 bases. Unmatched junction bases numbered 6, after V lost 5 bases and J lost 5 bases. The CDR3 totals 15 residues. Germline V gene lookup returns CDR1 SGHNT and CDR2 YENEEA. The CDR3 reads CASSIGTSGTHEQYF. The DNA for the CDR3 is TGTGCCAGCAGCATCGGGACTAGCGGGACCCACGAGCAGTACTTC. The full variable domain, rest sourced from reference TRBV11-3 and TRBJ2-7, is EAGVVQSPRYKIIEKKQPVAFWCNPISGHNTLYWYLQNLGQGPELLIRYENEEAVDDSQLPKDRFSAERLKGVDSTLKIQPAELGDSAVYLCASSIGTSGTHEQYFGPGTRLTVT.

The chain carries TRBV6-5 and TRBJ2-7; TRBD1 agrees at 8 bases. This CDR3 contains 14 residues. Germline-derived CDR1 and CDR2 are MNHEY and SVGAGI. V was pared by 3 bases and J by 3 bases, with 4 bases of the junction left unmatched. The CDR3 protein is CASSYATGDYEQYF. CDR3 bases: TGTGCCAGCAGTTATGCGACAGGGGACTACGAGCAGTACTTC.

V and J are TRBV5-4 and TRBJ1-4; D call uncertain. The V and J ends lost 4 bases and 0 bases respectively, with 7 bases between them. Germline V gene data show CDR1 as SGHNT and CDR2 as YYREEE (reference sequence). This CDR3 comprises 14 residues. Here the CDR3 reads CASSRGATNEKLFF. CDR3 sequence (DNA): TGTGCCAGCAGCCGTGGGGCAACTAATGAAAAACTGTTTTTT. Combining the CDR3 with reference TRBV5-4 and TRBJ1-4 gives the whole variable domain ETGVTQSPTHLIKTRGQQVTLRCSSQSGHNTVSWYQQALGQGPQFIFQYYREEENGRGNFPPRFSGLQFPNYSSELNVNALELDDSALYLCASSRGATNEKLFFGSGTQLSVL.

The chain is built from TRBV7-2 and TRBJ2-7; 11 bases match TRBD1. V shed 4 bases, J shed 5 bases, and the junction held 4 bases outside the gene matches. CDR1 is SGHTA, CDR2 FQGNSA, per germline. The CDR3 extends over 14 amino acids. The CDR3: CASSYGGQGDEQYF. The CDR3 DNA reads as TGTGCCAGCAGCTATGGGGGACAGGGGGACGAGCAGTACTTC.

V gene TRBV11-2 combines with J gene TRBJ2-7; 10 bases agree with TRBD1. In germline, CDR1 is SGHAT, CDR2 FQNNGV. CDR3 size: 15 residues. The ends lost 4 bases at V and 5 bases at J; junction bases unmatched: 8. DNA of the CDR3: TGTGCCAGCAGCTCCAAGCCGGGACAGGGGAACGAGCAGTACTTC. This codes for CASSSKPGQGNEQYF. The whole variable domain, remainder taken from reference TRBV11-2 and TRBJ2-7, is EAGVAQSPRYKIIEKRQSVAFWCNPISGHATLYWYQQILGQGPKLLIQFQNNGVVDDSQLPKDRFSAERLKGVDSTLKIQPAKLEDSAVYLCASSSKPGQGNEQYFGPGTRLTVT.

The DNA of the CDR3 is TGTGCCAGCAGTTTATCGAGGGTCAGCCTTGACTATGGCTACACCTTC. Amino acid sequence: CASSLSRVSLDYGYTF. The chain recombines TRBV27 with TRBJ1-2, with D unclear. CDR1 is MNHEY, CDR2 SMNVEV, per germline (reference sequence). Trimming cost V 0 bases and J 3 bases, with 14 bases left between them. This CDR3 comprises 16 residues.

The chain carries TRBV10-2 and TRBJ1-5; no firm D call. Germline V CDR1 and CDR2: WSHSY, SAAADI. The CDR3 contains 15 residues. Trimming took off 7 bases at V and 2 bases at J, with 15 bases between the two ends. The DNA of the CDR3 is TGCGCCAGCACTGGTAGGTCGGTGGGCAATCAGCCCCAGCATTTT. This codes for CASTGRSVGNQPQHF.

J is TRBJ1-6 and V is TRBV5-1; D is possibly TRBD1 (5 bases). The V gene lost 0 bases and the J gene lost 9 bases, with 13 bases spanning the gap. The CDR3 has 15 residues. Germline V CDR1 and CDR2: SGHRS, YFSETQ. The DNA for the CDR3 is TGCGCCAGCAGCTTGGAAGCAGGGATTGTTTCACCCCTCCACTTT. Protein: CASSLEAGIVSPLHF.

V usage is TRBV27 and J usage is TRBJ2-6; no definite D call. CDR1 and CDR2 from the germline V gene are MNHEY and SMNVEV (reference sequence). The CDR3 is 16 residues long. V gave up 4 bases and J gave up 2 bases, with 12 bases separating them. CDR3 residues: CASSYPSGTGANVLTF. Here the CDR3 DNA reads TGTGCCAGCAGTTACCCCTCGGGTACTGGGGCCAACGTCCTGACTTTC.

In the case of this clone: Other DNA sequences within the sample encode an identical CDR3. The CDR3 region is CASSVAGDGNQPQHF. The CDR3 nucleotides are TGTGCCAGCAGCGTAGCGGGGGATGGCAATCAGCCCCAGCATTTT. The chain combines TRBV9 with TRBJ1-5, with a tentative D call TRBD1 (5 bases). V was cut by 0 bases and J by 2 bases, with 9 bases left in between. CDR3 length: 15 residues. In germline, CDR1 is SGDLS, CDR2 YYNGEE.

The V and J genes are TRBV7-2 and TRBJ2-1; D may be TRBD2 (5 bases). V was clipped by 5 bases and J by 10 bases, with 18 bases between them. The CDR3 is 14 amino acids. CDR1 is SGHTA and CDR2 is FQGNSA in the germline V gene. CDR3 loop: CASSPHHGLSEQFF. CDR3 DNA: TGTGCCAGCAGCCCTCATCACGGACTCTCGGAGCAGTTCTTC.

This clone was seen a few times. The V call is TRBV15, the J call TRBJ1-3; the D is unclear. This CDR3 has 13 amino acids. The germline V and J ends were trimmed by 6 bases and 6 bases, with 12 bases remaining between them. Per germline, CDR1 LNHNV and CDR2 YYDKDF (reference sequence). CDR3 sequence: CATRPLWENTIYF. CDR3 sequence (DNA): TGTGCCACCAGGCCCCTCTGGGAAAACACCATATATTTT. The entire variable domain, with the rest obtained from reference TRBV15 and TRBJ1-3, is as follows: DAMVIQNPRYQVTQFGKPVTLSCSQTLNHNVMYWYQQKSSQAPKLLFHYYDKDFNNEADTPDNFQSRRPNTSFCFLDIRSPGLGDTAMYLCATRPLWENTIYFGEGSWLTVV.

The CDR3 DNA is TGTGCCAGCAGTGAATACGGGACAGCGACATATGGCTACACCTTC. Translation gives CASSEYGTATYGYTF. This chain connects TRBV6-1 to TRBJ1-2; TRBD1 matches at 7 bases. The germline V gene encodes CDR1 MNHNS and CDR2 SASEGT. J gave up 5 bases and V 2 bases, and 8 bases lay outside the gene matches. The CDR3 sequence is 15 residues long.

V is TRBV30 and J is TRBJ2-7, with D perhaps being TRBD1 or TRBD2 (7 bases each). Germline V lookup: CDR1 GTSNPN, CDR2 SVGIG (reference sequence). V was trimmed by 1 base and J by 3 bases, leaving 13 bases between them. This CDR3 has 14 amino acids. In DNA, the CDR3 is TGTGCCTGGAGTGCAGAGCGGGACAGCTACGAGCAGTACTTC. This encodes CAWSAERDSYEQYF.